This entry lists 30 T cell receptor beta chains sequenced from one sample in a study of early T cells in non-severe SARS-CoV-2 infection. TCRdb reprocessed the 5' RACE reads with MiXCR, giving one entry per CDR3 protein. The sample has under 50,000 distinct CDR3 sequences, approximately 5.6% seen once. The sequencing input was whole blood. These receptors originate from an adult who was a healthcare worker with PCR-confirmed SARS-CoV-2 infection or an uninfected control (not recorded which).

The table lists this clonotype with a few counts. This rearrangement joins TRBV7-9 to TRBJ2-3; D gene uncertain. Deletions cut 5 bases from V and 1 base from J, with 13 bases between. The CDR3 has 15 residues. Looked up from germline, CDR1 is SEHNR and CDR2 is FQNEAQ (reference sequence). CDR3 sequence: CASSPTGSGTDTQYF. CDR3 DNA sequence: TGTGCCAGCAGCCCCACCGGGTCTGGCACAGATACGCAGTATTTT. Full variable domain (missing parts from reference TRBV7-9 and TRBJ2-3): DTGVSQNPRHKITKRGQNVTFRCDPISEHNRLYWYRQTLGQGPEFLTYFQNEAQLEKSRLLSDRFSAERPKGSFSTLEIQRTEQGDSAMYLCASSPTGSGTDTQYFGPGTRLTVL.

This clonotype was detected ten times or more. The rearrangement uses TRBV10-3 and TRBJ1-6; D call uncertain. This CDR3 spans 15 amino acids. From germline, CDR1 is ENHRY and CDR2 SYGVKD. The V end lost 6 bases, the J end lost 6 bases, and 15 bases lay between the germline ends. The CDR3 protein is CAIRQHPEGNSPLHF. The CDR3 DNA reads TGTGCCATCAGACAACACCCGGAGGGTAATTCACCCCTCCACTTT.

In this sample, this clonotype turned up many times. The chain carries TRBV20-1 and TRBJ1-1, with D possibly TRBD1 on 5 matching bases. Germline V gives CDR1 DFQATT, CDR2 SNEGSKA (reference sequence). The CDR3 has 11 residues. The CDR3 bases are TGCAGCCATCCGGGGGGGGCTGAAGCTTTCTTT. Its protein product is CSHPGGAEAFF.

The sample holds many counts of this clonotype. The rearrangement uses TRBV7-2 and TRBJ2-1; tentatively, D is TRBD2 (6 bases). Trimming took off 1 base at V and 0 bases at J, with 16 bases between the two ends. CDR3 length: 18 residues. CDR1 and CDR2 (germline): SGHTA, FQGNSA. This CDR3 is CASSLGPPGLSSYNEQFF. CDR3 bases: TGTGCCAGCAGCTTAGGGCCCCCGGGACTCTCCTCCTACAATGAGCAGTTCTTC.

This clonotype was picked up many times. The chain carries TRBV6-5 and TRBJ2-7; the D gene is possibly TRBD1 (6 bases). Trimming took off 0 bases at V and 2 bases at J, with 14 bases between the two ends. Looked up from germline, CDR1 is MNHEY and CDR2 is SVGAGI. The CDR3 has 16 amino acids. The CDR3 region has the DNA TGTGCCAGCAGTTACTCCTACAGGGTACAAGCCTACGAGCAGTACTTC. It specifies CASSYSYRVQAYEQYF.

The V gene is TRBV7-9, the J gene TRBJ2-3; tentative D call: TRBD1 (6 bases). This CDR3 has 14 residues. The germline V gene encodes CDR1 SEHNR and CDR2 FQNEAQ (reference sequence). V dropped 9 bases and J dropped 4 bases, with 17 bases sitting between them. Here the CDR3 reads CASRRQEISDTQYF. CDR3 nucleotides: TGTGCCAGTCGCCGACAGGAGATATCAGATACGCAGTATTTT.

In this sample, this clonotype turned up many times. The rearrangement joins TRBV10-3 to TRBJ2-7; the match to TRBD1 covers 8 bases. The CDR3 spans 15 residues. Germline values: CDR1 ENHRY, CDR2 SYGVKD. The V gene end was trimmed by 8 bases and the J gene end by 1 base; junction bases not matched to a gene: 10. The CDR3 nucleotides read TGTGCCATCGGCGGAACAAGGACAGGGTCCTACGAGCAGTACTTC. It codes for CAIGGTRTGSYEQYF.

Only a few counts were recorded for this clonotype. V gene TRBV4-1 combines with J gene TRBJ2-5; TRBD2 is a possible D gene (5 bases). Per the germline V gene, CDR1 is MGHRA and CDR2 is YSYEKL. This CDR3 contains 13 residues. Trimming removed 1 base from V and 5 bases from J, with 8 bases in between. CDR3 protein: CASSQVGGETQYF. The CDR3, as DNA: TGCGCCAGCAGCCAAGTAGGCGGGGAGACCCAGTACTTC.

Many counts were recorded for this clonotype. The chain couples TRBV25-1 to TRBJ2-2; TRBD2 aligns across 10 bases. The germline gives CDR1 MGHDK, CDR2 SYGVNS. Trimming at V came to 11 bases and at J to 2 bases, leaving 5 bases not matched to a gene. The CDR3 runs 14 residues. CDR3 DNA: TGTGCCGTAGCGGGGGGTCTTAACACCGGGGAGCTGTTTTTT. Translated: CAVAGGLNTGELFF. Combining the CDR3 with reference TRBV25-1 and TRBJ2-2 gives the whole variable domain EADIYQTPRYLVIGTGKKITLECSQTMGHDKMYWYQQDPGMELHLIHYSYGVNSTEKGDLSSESTVSRIRTEHFPLTLESARPSHTSQYLCAVAGGLNTGELFFGEGSRLTVL.

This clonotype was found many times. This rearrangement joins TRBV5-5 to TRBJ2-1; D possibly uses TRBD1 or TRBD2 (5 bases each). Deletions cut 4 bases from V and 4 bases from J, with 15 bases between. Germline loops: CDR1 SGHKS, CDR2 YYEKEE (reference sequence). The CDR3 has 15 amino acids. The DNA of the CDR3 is TGTGCCAGCAGCCGGGGACGGAACACTTACAATGAGCAGTTCTTC. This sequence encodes CASSRGRNTYNEQFF.

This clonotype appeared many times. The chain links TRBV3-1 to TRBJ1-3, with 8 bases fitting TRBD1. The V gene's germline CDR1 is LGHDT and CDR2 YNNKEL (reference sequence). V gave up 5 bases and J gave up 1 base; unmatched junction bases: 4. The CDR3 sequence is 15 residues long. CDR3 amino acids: CASSTRTGSGNTIYF. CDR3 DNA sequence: TGTGCCAGCAGCACCAGGACAGGGTCTGGAAACACCATATATTTT.

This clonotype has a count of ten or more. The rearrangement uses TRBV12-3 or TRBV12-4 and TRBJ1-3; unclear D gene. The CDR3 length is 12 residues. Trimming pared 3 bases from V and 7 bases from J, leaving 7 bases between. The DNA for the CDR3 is TGTGCCAGCAGTTTGAATTCGAACACCATATATTTT. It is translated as CASSLNSNTIYF.

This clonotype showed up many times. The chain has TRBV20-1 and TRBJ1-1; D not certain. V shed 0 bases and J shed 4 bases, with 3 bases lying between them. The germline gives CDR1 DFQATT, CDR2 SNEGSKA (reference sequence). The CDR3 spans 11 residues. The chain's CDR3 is CSAREATEAFF. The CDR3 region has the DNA TGCAGTGCTAGAGAGGCCACTGAAGCTTTCTTT.

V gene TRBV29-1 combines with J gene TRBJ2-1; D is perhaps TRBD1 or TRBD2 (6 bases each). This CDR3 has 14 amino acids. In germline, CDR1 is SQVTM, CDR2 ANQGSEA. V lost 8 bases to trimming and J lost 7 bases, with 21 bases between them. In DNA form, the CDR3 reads TGCAGCCTCCGCGTGGGGGGCCTGGGGAATGAGCAGTTCTTC. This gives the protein CSLRVGGLGNEQFF.

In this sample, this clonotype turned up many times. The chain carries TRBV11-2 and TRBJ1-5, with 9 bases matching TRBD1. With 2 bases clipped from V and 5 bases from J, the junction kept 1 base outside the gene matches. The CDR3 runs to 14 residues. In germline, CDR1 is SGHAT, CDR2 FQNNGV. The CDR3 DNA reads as TGTGCCAGCAGCTTAAGACAGGGGGATCAGCCCCAGCATTTT. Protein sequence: CASSLRQGDQPQHF.

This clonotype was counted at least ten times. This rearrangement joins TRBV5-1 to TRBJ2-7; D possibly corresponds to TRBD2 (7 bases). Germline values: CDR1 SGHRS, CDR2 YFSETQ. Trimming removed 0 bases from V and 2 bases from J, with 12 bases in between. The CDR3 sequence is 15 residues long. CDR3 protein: CASSLAGGGPYEQYF. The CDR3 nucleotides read TGCGCCAGCAGCTTGGCCGGCGGGGGCCCCTACGAGCAGTACTTC.

The CDR3 nucleotides are TGCGCCAGCAGTTCGGACGGATGGCTCAATGAGCAGTTCTTC. This codes for CASSSDGWLNEQFF. This chain uses TRBV5-1 with TRBJ2-1, with D uncertain. The CDR3 is 14 amino acids. Germline CDR1 SGHRS, CDR2 YFSETQ. Trimming pared 5 bases from V and 6 bases from J, leaving 15 bases between.

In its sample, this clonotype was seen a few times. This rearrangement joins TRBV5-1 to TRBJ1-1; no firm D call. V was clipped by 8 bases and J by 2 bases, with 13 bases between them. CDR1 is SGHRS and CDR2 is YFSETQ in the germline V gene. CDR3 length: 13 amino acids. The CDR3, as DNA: TGCGCCAGTAATAAGGCCGGAAACACTGAAGCTTTCTTT. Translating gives CASNKAGNTEAFF.

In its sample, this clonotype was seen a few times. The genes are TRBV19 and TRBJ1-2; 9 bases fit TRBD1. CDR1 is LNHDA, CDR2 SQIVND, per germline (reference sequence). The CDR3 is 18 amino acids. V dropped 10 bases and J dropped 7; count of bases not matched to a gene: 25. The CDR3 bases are TGTGCCATTTTCAAACTCCCGGGACAGGGTTCGACGCTATCTGGCTACACCTTC. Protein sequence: CAIFKLPGQGSTLSGYTF.

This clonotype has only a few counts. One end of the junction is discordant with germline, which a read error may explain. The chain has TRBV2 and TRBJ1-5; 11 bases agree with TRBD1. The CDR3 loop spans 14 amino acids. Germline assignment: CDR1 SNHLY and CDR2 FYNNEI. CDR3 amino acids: CASSWDRGNRPQHF. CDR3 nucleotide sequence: TGTGCCAGCAGTTGGGACAGGGGGAATCGGCCCCAGCATTTT.

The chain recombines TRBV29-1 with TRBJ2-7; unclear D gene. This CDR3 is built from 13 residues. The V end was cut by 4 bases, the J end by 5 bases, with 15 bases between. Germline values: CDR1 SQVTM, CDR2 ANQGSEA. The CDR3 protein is CSVAPTRKDEQYF. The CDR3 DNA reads TGCAGCGTTGCCCCCACCAGAAAGGACGAGCAGTACTTC.

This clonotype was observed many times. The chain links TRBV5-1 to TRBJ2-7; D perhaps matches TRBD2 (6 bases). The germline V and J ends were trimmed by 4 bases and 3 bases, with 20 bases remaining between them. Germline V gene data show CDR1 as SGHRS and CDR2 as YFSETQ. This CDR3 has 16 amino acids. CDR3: CASSLMATLTSYEQYF. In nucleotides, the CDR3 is TGCGCCAGCAGCCTCATGGCTACCCTGACTAGCTACGAGCAGTACTTC.

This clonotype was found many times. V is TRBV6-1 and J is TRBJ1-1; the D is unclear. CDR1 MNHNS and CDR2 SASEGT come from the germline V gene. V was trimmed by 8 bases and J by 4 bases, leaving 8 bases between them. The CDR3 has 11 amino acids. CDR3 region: CASLWGTEAFF. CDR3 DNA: TGTGCCAGCCTTTGGGGCACTGAAGCTTTCTTT.

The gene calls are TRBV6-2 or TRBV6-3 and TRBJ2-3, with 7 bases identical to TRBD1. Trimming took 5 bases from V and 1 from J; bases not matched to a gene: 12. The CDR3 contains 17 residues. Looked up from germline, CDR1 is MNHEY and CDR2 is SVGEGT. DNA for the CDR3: TGTGCCAGCAGTCCACAGGGGAGAGAGATACGCACAGATACGCAGTATTTT. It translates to CASSPQGREIRTDTQYF.

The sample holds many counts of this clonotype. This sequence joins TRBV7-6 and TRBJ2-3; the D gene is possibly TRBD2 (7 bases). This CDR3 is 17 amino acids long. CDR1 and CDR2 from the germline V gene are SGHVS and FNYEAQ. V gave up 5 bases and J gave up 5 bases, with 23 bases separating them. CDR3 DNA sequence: TGTGCCAGCAGCCGCCTTAAGGGGGGGGCCTGGGAAGATACGCAGTATTTT. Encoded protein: CASSRLKGGAWEDTQYF.

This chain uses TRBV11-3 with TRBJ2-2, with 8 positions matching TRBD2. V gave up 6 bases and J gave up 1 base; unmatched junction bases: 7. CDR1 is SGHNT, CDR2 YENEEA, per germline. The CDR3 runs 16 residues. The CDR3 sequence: CASSSGGALNTGELFF. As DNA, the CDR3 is TGTGCCAGCAGTTCCGGGGGGGCCTTGAACACCGGGGAGCTGTTTTTT.

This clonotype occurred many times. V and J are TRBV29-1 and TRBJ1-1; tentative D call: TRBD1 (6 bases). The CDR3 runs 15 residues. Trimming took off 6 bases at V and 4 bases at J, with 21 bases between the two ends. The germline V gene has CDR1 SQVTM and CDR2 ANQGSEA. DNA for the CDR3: TGCAGCGTGGGCGAGGCAGGGGCGATCAGCACTGAAGCTTTCTTT. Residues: CSVGEAGAISTEAFF.

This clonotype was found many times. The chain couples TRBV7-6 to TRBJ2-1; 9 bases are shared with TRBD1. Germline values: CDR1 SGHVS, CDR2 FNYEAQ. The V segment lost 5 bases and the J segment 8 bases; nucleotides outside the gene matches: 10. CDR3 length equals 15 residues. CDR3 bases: TGTGCCAGCAGCCCGCAGGGGACAGGGCAGGATGAGCAGTTCTTC. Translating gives CASSPQGTGQDEQFF.

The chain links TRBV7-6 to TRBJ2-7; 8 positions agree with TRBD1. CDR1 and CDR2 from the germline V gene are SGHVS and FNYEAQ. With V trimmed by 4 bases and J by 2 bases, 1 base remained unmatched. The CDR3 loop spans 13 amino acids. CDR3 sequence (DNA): TGTGCCAGCAGCTACAGGGGGGCCTACGAGCAGTACTTC. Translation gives CASSYRGAYEQYF.

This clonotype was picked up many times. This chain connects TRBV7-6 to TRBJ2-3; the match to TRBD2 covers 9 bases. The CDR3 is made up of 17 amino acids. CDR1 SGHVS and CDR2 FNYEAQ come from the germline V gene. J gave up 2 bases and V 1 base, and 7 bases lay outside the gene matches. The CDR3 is CASSLVRLADNTDTQYF. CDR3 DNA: TGTGCCAGCAGCTTAGTCAGACTAGCGGATAACACAGATACGCAGTATTTT.